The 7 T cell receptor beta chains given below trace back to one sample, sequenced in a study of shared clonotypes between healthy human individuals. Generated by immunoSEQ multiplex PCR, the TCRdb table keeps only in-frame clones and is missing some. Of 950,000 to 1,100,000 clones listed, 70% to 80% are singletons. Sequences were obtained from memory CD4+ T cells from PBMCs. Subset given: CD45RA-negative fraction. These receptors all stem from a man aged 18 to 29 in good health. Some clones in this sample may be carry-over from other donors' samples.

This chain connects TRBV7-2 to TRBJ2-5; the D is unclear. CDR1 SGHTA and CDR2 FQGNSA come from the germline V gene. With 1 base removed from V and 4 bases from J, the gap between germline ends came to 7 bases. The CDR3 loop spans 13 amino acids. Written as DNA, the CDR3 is TGTGCCAGCAGCTTAGGTTTGGGAGAGACCCAGTACTTC. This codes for CASSLGLGETQYF.

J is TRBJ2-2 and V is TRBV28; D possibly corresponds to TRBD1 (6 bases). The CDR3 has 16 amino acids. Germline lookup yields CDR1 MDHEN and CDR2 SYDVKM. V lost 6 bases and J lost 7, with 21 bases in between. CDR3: CASSPPGTHRDGELFF. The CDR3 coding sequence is TGTGCCAGCAGCCCACCCGGGACCCACAGGGACGGGGAGCTGTTTTTT.

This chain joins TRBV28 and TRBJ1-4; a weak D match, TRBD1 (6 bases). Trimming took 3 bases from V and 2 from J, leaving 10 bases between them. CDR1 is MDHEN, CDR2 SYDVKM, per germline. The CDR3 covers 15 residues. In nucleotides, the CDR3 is TGTGCCAGCAGTTTCGGGGGGCTGACTAATGAAAAACTGTTTTTT. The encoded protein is CASSFGGLTNEKLFF.

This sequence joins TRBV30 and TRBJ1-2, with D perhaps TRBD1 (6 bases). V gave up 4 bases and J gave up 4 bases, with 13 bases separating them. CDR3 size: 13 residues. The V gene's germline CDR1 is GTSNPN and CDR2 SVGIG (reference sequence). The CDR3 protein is CAWNEGGTYGYTF. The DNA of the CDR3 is TGTGCCTGGAACGAGGGGGGGACCTATGGCTACACCTTC.

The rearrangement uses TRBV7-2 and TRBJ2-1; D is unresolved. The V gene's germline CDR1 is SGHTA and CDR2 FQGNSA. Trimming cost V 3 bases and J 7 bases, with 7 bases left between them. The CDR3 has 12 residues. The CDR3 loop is CASSFARNEQFF. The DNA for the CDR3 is TGTGCCAGCAGCTTCGCCAGGAATGAGCAGTTCTTC.

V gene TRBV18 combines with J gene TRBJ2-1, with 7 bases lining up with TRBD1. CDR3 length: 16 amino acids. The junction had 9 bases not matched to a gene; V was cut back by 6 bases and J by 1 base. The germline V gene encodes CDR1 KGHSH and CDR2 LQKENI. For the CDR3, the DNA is TGTGCCAGCTCGAATCCGACAGGGCCATCCTACAATGAGCAGTTCTTC. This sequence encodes CASSNPTGPSYNEQFF.

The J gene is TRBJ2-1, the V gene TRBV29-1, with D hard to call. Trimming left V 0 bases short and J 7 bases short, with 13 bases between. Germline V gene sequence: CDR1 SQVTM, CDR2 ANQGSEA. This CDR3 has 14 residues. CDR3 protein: CSVEDPKGKNEQFF. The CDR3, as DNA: TGCAGCGTTGAAGACCCTAAGGGAAAGAATGAGCAGTTCTTC.